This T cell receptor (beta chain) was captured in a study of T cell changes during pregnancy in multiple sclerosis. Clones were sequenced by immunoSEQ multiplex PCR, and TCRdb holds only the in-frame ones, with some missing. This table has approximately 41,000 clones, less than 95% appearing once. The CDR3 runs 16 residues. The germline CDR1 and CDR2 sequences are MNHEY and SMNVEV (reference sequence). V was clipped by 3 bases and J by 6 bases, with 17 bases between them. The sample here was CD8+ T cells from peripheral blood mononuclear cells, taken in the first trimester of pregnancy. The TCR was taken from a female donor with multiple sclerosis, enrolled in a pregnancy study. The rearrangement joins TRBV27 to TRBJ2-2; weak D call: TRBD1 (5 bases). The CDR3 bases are TGTGCCAGCAGTTTTCTCCCCAGGGCCCTTTCCGGGGAGCTGTTTTTT. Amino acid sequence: CASSFLPRALSGELFF.